What follows describes a single T cell receptor (beta chain). This record belongs to a study of T cell changes during pregnancy in multiple sclerosis. Some clones are missing from TCRdb's copy, which holds only in-frame ones; the method was immunoSEQ multiplex PCR. The profile covers approximately 97,000 clones, with about nine tenths appearing a single time and around 1.7% taken by the ten largest. Between the trimmed V and J ends, which lost 8 bases and 4 bases, there was a span of 12 bases. Germline-derived CDR1 and CDR2 are MNHEY and SMNVEV (reference sequence). The CDR3 has 13 amino acids. The chain is built from TRBV27 and TRBJ2-1; a possible D gene is TRBD2 (7 bases). Sequencing used peripheral blood, obtained after pregnancy. This receptor was obtained from a female donor in good health, enrolled as a control in a pregnancy study. CDR3 DNA: TGTGCCAGCGGGGGGGCGGGGTACAATGAGCAGTTCTTC. It codes for CASGGAGYNEQFF.